This TCR beta chain derives from a study of T cell repertoires in cytomegalovirus infection (dated by TCRdb to about 2019). For the study in its entirety: Alongside well-studied HLA-B-restricted epitopes, the peptide stimulations were aimed at recently identified HLA-C-restricted CMV epitopes, whose presentation resists viral immunomodulation. Because public TCR beta signatures pointed to carriage of CMV infection together with the matching HLA type, the HLA type of each donor mattered for the analysis.

The CDR3 sequence holds 16 residues, the cysteine and phenylalanine included. The CDR3 DNA has 48 bases and is translated from base 1. V is trimmed back by 6 bases and J by 4 bases, and the junction contains 6 bases that no gene match accounts for. What the work shows at the level of the full study, not this receptor alone: In the ex vivo response, HLA-C-restricted CMV-specific TCR beta clonotypes were dominant, and in two of eight donors the single most frequent clonotype came from this HLA-C-restricted group. In both this cohort and an independent cohort of some 380 donors, the cumulative frequency of public TCR beta family members distinguished carriers of CMV infection plus the relevant HLA type.

Note on this clonotype: What this receptor recognizes is not known. No much larger clone exists at a distance of one base, and base qualities are not known.

Sample treatment or condition, as interpreted from the label and publication: in vitro stimulation with specific CMV peptide epitopes to enrich CMV-specific T cells. Sequencer: Illumina HiSeq 1500. The raw public data were reprocessed by TCRdb itself: fastp quality trimming at Q25, MiXCR clonotype calling, in-frame beta chains only. CDR3 protein duplicates are merged, each entry listing the most common genes and DNA. Within this sample are around 71,000 distinct CDR3 sequences, with 20% of them counted one time only. The ten largest clones take up about 63% of the sample. The chain uses TRBV12-3 or TRBV12-4 and TRBJ2-1; 13 central bases correspond to TRBD2. This clonotype was sampled from a human donor in good health (CMV status not recorded). Some clones in this sample may be carry-over from other donors' samples. Here the sequenced sample was CD8+ T cells from cultured PBMCs, taken from culture after CMV antigen stimulation. The CDR3 has the sequence CASSRLAGGGYNEQFF. The nucleotides are TGTGCCAGCAGCCGACTAGCGGGGGGCGGGTACAATGAGCAGTTCTTC.